This T cell receptor beta chain was captured in a study of identical twins. General study points: Models underestimated out-of-frame TCR alpha sharing in monozygotic twins.

Germline-derived CDR1 and CDR2 are SNHLY and FYNNEI. This CDR3 has 14 residues. The V end was cut by 7 bases, the J end by 3 bases, with 14 bases between. MiXCR was run by TCRdb on the 5' RACE reads, yielding one entry per CDR3 protein. Seen here are about 390,000 distinct CDR3 sequences, approximately 9.1% observed once, and the top ten hold over 7%. As to this clonotype: The antigen remains undetermined.

This sequence joins TRBV2 and TRBJ2-3; D ambiguous. The TCR was taken from a woman between 50 and 59 years old in good health. Sample: naive T cells sorted from blood. CDR3 sequence: CASTKWRLTDTQYF. The CDR3 DNA follows: TGTGCCAGCACCAAGTGGCGGTTGACAGATACGCAGTATTTT.